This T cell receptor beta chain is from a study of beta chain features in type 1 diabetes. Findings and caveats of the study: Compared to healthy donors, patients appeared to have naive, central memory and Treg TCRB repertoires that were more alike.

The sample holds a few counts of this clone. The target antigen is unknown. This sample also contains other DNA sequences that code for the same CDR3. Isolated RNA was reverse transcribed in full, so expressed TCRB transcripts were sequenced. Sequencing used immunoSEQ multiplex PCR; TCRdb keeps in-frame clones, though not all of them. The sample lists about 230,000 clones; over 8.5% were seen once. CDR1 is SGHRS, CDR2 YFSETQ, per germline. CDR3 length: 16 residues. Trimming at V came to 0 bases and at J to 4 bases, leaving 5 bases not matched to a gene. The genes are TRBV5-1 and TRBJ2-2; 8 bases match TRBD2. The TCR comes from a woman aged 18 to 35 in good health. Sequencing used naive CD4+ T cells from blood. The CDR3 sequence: CASSLAGTSGTGELFF. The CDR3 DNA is TGCGCCAGCAGCTTGGCCGGGACTAGTGGCACCGGGGAGCTGTTTTTT.